A selection of T cell receptor beta chains follows, all from one sample in a study of monozygotic twins with inflammatory bowel disease. No DNA is given; TCRdb re-called the 5' RACE reads and lists each CDR3 protein once. Recorded for this sample: 93,000 or so distinct CDR3 sequences. The sequenced material came from blood. These receptors were obtained from a human donor with ulcerative colitis or Crohn's disease, or a healthy co-twin of an affected twin (not recorded which). Both conserved end residues are part of each CDR3. Some rows have no size entry. The others give once, few or many, or a class for an expanded clone.

V gene	J gene	CDR3 length	clone size	CDR3 protein
TRBV12-3/TRBV12-4	TRBJ2-5	12	NA	CASSLVEAPINF
TRBV7-2	TRBJ2-7	14	NA	CASSKSGTQSEQYF
TRBV3-1	TRBJ1-5	16	NA	CASSQDMSGAGQPQHF
TRBV20-1	TRBJ2-2	17	NA	CSARDLSAGAGTGELFF
TRBV7-2	TRBJ2-2	14	NA	CASSQGLTTGELFF
TRBV12-3/TRBV12-4	TRBJ2-2	16	NA	CASSSNWDRNTGELFF
TRBV12-3/TRBV12-4	TRBJ1-1	16	NA	CASSSVPGQVTVEAFF
TRBV2	TRBJ1-1	13	NA	CVSSWTGTILAFF
TRBV24-1	TRBJ2-5	13	NA	CATRSRNGETQYF
TRBV5-1	TRBJ2-1	14	NA	CASSLAGLLNEQFF
TRBV6-5	TRBJ1-6	18	NA	CASSYRARPSSYNSPLHF
TRBV24-1	TRBJ1-1	15	NA	CATSDPGQGGTEAFF
TRBV7-9	TRBJ2-7	11	NA	CASSNPGALNF
TRBV29-1	TRBJ2-7	14	NA	CSVKSGTGAYEQYF
TRBV20-1	TRBJ2-1	16	NA	CSASLRVRQGWDEQFF
TRBV28	TRBJ2-2	16	NA	CASSLSTRRSTGELFF
TRBV5-4	TRBJ2-1	16	NA	CASSPAGTSVINEQFF
TRBV5-6	TRBJ2-2	20	NA	CASSFFGIGGRAGDTGELFF
TRBV15	TRBJ1-2	13	NA	CATSRDRRGEYTF
TRBV12-3/TRBV12-4	TRBJ1-2	15	large	CASSRARSGATGYTF
TRBV7-2	TRBJ2-7	16	NA	CASNIPIRDSESEQYF
TRBV5-6	TRBJ1-1	13	NA	CASSWTGVVEAFF
TRBV25-1	TRBJ1-1	14	NA	CASSTGAPWTEAFF
TRBV7-3	TRBJ2-6	16	NA	CASSLGMLSGANVLTF
TRBV7-2	TRBJ2-7	15	NA	CASSIEPSRPYEQYF
TRBV7-3	TRBJ2-1	14	NA	CASSPSGPPNEQFF
TRBV19	TRBJ1-1	13	NA	CASSIGGGDEAFF
TRBV15	TRBJ2-7	16	NA	CATSRDTTSGTYEQYF
TRBV6-2/TRBV6-3	TRBJ2-5	18	NA	CASSPGRGTFKNQETQYF
TRBV19	TRBJ2-7	16	NA	CASSPRTSGWSYEQYF
TRBV12-3/TRBV12-4	TRBJ2-5	13	NA	CASTNSMGVTQYF
TRBV18	TRBJ1-1	15	NA	CASSPTGHGVSEAFF
TRBV10-3	TRBJ1-1	13	NA	CAITIEQGAEAFF
TRBV5-1	TRBJ2-1	14	NA	CASTWAGGNNEQFF
TRBV19	TRBJ2-1	17	NA	CASSTSLAGGAYNEQFF
TRBV7-2	TRBJ1-4	16	NA	CASSPSRGSTGEKLFF
TRBV10-3	TRBJ2-7	14	NA	CAISEALVAYEQYF
TRBV20-1	TRBJ1-5	13	NA	CSAGTAPDQPQHF
TRBV12-3/TRBV12-4	TRBJ2-7	15	NA	CASSFGGKRAYEQYF
TRBV20-1	TRBJ1-2	15	NA	CSARDLEITRYGYTF
TRBV7-2	TRBJ2-5	13	NA	CASSQIYGETQYF
TRBV6-2/TRBV6-3	TRBJ2-3	16	NA	CASSWEWDPLGDTQYF
TRBV27	TRBJ2-3	14	NA	CASSVDGSTDTQYF
TRBV3-1	TRBJ2-5	16	NA	CASSQGPSAAPETQYF
TRBV28	TRBJ2-7	14	NA	CASSLWRTQDGQYF
TRBV14	TRBJ1-3	14	NA	CASRRTGDGNTIYF
TRBV5-1	TRBJ1-6	15	NA	CASSSSGDLNSPLHF
TRBV20-1	TRBJ2-2	14	NA	CSARPAGFAGELFF
TRBV7-2	TRBJ2-7	14	NA	CASRRGTDSYEQYF
TRBV20-1	TRBJ2-7	13	NA	CSAPRGGMYEQYF